Shown below are 24 T cell receptor beta chains from a single sample sequenced in a study of spatial heterogeneity in lung cancer. As for time point: sample taken at primary tumor resection. The authors sequenced whole RNA from tumor, nontumor lung or frozen PBMC without sorting. A single record per CDR3 protein comes from TCRdb applying MiXCR to the 5' RACE reads. Of some 21,000 distinct CDR3 sequences detected, under 6% appear once; the ten largest clones hold around 7.4%. Material: PBMCs, obtained at surgery. Every receptor here comes from a male donor with early-stage non-small cell lung cancer.

This clonotype has a handful of counts. The chain joins TRBV7-8 to TRBJ2-2; the match to TRBD1 covers 8 bases. CDR1 is SGHVS, CDR2 FQNEAQ, per germline. The V and J ends lost 5 bases and 5 bases, in that order; junction bases with no gene match: 7. This CDR3 is built from 15 residues. The CDR3 nucleotides read TGTGCCAGCAGCGGACAGGGCGCGTTAACCGGGGAGCTGTTTTTT. Its protein product is CASSGQGALTGELFF.

This clonotype is labeled as medium-sized. The chain employs TRBV20-1 and TRBJ1-5; 8 bases align to TRBD1. This CDR3 has 15 residues. Germline V gene lookup returns CDR1 DFQATT and CDR2 SNEGSKA (reference sequence). V gave up 6 bases and J gave up 4 bases; unmatched junction bases: 11. CDR3 nucleotide sequence: TGCAGTGCGGAAGGACAGGGCTCATCGAATCAGCCCCAGCATTTT. This encodes CSAEGQGSSNQPQHF.

This clonotype was found many times. V and J are TRBV5-1 and TRBJ2-7; a weak D match, TRBD1 (6 bases). Germline CDR1 and CDR2: SGHRS and YFSETQ. The CDR3 is 13 residues long. Trimming cost V 5 bases and J 2 bases, with 11 bases left between them. CDR3 sequence: CASRTGSTYEQYF. The CDR3, as DNA: TGCGCCAGCAGGACAGGATCAACCTACGAGCAGTACTTC.

This chain joins TRBV18 and TRBJ2-5, with D perhaps matching TRBD2 (6 bases). The CDR3 length is 12 residues. CDR1 KGHSH and CDR2 LQKENI come from the germline V gene. V lost 6 bases and J 1 base, leaving 6 bases between the germline ends. The CDR3 region has the DNA TGTGCCAGCTCGGGACTCCAAGAGACCCAGTACTTC. This encodes CASSGLQETQYF.

This clonotype was seen at least ten times. The rearrangement links TRBV12-5 to TRBJ2-7; 8 bases align to TRBD1. J lost 7 bases, V lost 5 bases, and 16 bases had no gene match. Germline CDR1 is LGHNT and CDR2 is FRNRAP. The CDR3 consists of 16 residues. CDR3 DNA: TGTGCTAGTGGTCCCCCACGACAGGGGTCCCCTAAGGAGCAGTACTTC. This gives the protein CASGPPRQGSPKEQYF.

This clonotype occurred many times. The chain combines TRBV7-2 with TRBJ2-6; a weak D match, TRBD1 (6 bases). CDR1 is SGHTA, CDR2 FQGNSA, per germline. This CDR3 comprises 17 residues. Trimming took 3 bases from V and 0 from J, leaving 12 bases between them. CDR3 loop: CASSLGHKISGANVLTF. The CDR3 DNA reads TGTGCCAGCAGCTTGGGACATAAAATCTCTGGGGCCAACGTCCTGACTTTC.

This chain uses TRBV10-2 with TRBJ2-2, with D perhaps TRBD1 (5 bases). CDR3 length: 16 amino acids. Trimming took 5 bases from V and 4 from J, leaving 17 bases between them. The germline V gene encodes CDR1 WSHSY and CDR2 SAAADI. CDR3 sequence: CASSLLLGRFTGELFF. The CDR3 DNA follows: TGCGCCAGCAGTTTGCTTCTGGGGCGCTTCACCGGGGAGCTGTTTTTT.

Ten or more counts support this clonotype. The V gene is TRBV11-1, the J gene TRBJ2-1; 10 bases are shared with TRBD1. The CDR3 has 15 residues. V shed 5 bases and J 3 bases; nucleotides not matched to a gene: 4. Per germline, CDR1 SGHAT and CDR2 FQDESV (reference sequence). Written as DNA, the CDR3 is TGTGCCAGCAGCACAGGACAGGGGGACTACAATGAGCAGTTCTTC. Translated: CASSTGQGDYNEQFF. The full variable domain, its missing parts supplied by reference TRBV11-1 and TRBJ2-1, is EAEVAQSPRYKITEKSQAVAFWCDPISGHATLYWYRQILGQGPELLVQFQDESVVDDSQLPKDRFSAERLKGVDSTLKIQPAELGDSAMYLCASSTGQGDYNEQFFGPGTRLTVL.

This clonotype has a count of ten or more. The V gene is TRBV4-2, the J gene TRBJ2-6; D remains unclear. The germline V and J ends were trimmed by 0 bases and 1 base, with 10 bases remaining between them. The CDR3 covers 17 residues. Germline V gene sequence: CDR1 LGHNA, CDR2 YNFKEQ. As DNA, the CDR3 is TGTGCCAGCAGCCAAGAACGGGCTGGATCTGGGGCCAACGTCCTGACTTTC. Its protein product is CASSQERAGSGANVLTF.

This clonotype was found many times. This sequence joins TRBV7-3 and TRBJ2-1, with 15 bases fitting TRBD2. Per germline, CDR1 SGHTA and CDR2 FQGTGA. V lost 5 bases and J lost 5; bases outside the gene matches: 13. The CDR3 runs 19 residues. The CDR3 protein is CASSPRTSGRAGSDNEQFF. In DNA form, the CDR3 reads TGTGCCAGCAGCCCAAGGACTAGCGGGAGGGCTGGTAGCGACAATGAGCAGTTCTTC. Full variable domain (outside the CDR3, taken from reference TRBV7-3 and TRBJ2-1): GAGVSQTPSNKVTEKGKYVELRCDPISGHTALYWYRQSLGQGPEFLIYFQGTGAADDSGLPNDRFFAVRPEGSVSTLKIQRTERGDSAVYLCASSPRTSGRAGSDNEQFFGPGTRLTVL.

This clonotype was detected ten times or more. Here the CDR3 DNA reads TGCAGTGCAACAGGGACTACTAGCACAGATACGCAGTATTTT. This sequence encodes CSATGTTSTDTQYF. This rearrangement joins TRBV20-1 to TRBJ2-3, with D perhaps matching TRBD2 (7 bases). The CDR3 runs 14 residues. CDR1 DFQATT and CDR2 SNEGSKA come from the germline V gene (reference sequence). The V and J ends lost 6 bases and 0 bases respectively, with 13 bases between them.

This clonotype was observed a few times. The chain combines TRBV3-1 with TRBJ1-1; weak D call: TRBD1 (6 bases). There are 14 residues in the CDR3. The germline V gene encodes CDR1 LGHDT and CDR2 YNNKEL (reference sequence). V was clipped by 4 bases and J by 4 bases, with 13 bases between them. This CDR3 reads CASSPGGYSTEAFF. CDR3 in DNA: TGTGCCAGCAGCCCCGGGGGCTATTCCACTGAAGCTTTCTTT.

This clonotype was seen a few times. This may arise from a read error, as a much more abundant clone is one base away. The rearrangement links TRBV4-1 to TRBJ1-1; D might be TRBD1 (6 bases). Germline CDR1 MGHRA, CDR2 YSYEKL. This CDR3 region has 15 residues. Trimming removed 1 base from V and 4 bases from J, with 13 bases in between. The CDR3 loop is CASSQAGGQPTEAFF. The CDR3 DNA reads TGCGCCAGCAGCCAAGCCGGGGGCCAGCCCACTGAAGCTTTCTTT.

This clonotype was picked up many times. The CDR3 here is CASSLVTQRSTDTQYF. The CDR3 DNA follows: TGTGCCAGCAGTCTAGTGACTCAGAGAAGCACAGATACGCAGTATTTT. V and J are TRBV28 and TRBJ2-3; D remains unclear. Trimming left V 5 bases short and J 0 bases short, with 15 bases between. Germline V gene sequence: CDR1 MDHEN, CDR2 SYDVKM. The CDR3 sequence is 16 residues long.

The table lists this clonotype with many counts. This sequence joins TRBV20-1 and TRBJ1-6; possibly TRBD1 for D (5 bases). Germline-derived CDR1 and CDR2 are DFQATT and SNEGSKA (reference sequence). This CDR3 has 12 residues. The ends were cut back, 0 bases at V and 13 bases at J, with 10 bases in the middle. CDR3 amino acids: CSAREGVAPLHF. Here the CDR3 DNA reads TGCAGTGCTAGAGAGGGGGTGGCGCCCCTCCACTTT.

As DNA, the CDR3 is TGTGCCAGCAGTTACGGTGTTTATGAGCAGTTCTTC. The encoded protein is CASSYGVYEQFF. The chain has TRBV6-2 or TRBV6-3 and TRBJ2-1; D is unresolved. Germline CDR1 MNHEY, CDR2 SVGEGT. The ends were cut back, 2 bases at V and 8 bases at J, with 7 bases in the middle. The CDR3 extends over 12 amino acids.

This clonotype was detected only once. CDR3 coding DNA: TGTGCCAGCAGCTTGACCACCTATCATCACAGGGGAGGTGAGCAGTTCTTC. Amino acids: CASSLTTYHHRGGEQFF. V gene TRBV5-6 combines with J gene TRBJ2-1, with D tentatively TRBD1 (7 bases). V was trimmed by 1 base and J by 9 bases, leaving 23 bases between them. Germline V CDR1 and CDR2: SGHDT, YYEEEE. The CDR3 length is 17 residues.

This clonotype showed up many times. This sequence joins TRBV12-3 or TRBV12-4 and TRBJ2-7; D may be TRBD1 (6 bases). The CDR3 has 15 amino acids. V shed 5 bases and J shed 0 bases, with 14 bases lying between them. Written as DNA, the CDR3 is TGTGCCAGCAGTCCTAGGGACATTTTCTCCTACGAGCAGTACTTC. It yields the protein CASSPRDIFSYEQYF.

This clonotype was detected many times. The gene calls are TRBV7-9 and TRBJ2-5; D not resolved. In germline, CDR1 is SEHNR, CDR2 FQNEAQ (reference sequence). Trimming stripped 1 base from V and 4 bases from J, with 7 bases between. The CDR3 is 13 amino acids. The CDR3 is CASSLGRLETQYF. DNA of the CDR3: TGTGCCAGCAGCTTAGGCCGTCTAGAGACCCAGTACTTC.

This clonotype was found many times. The chain employs TRBV20-1 and TRBJ2-1, with TRBD2 identical over 9 bases. The CDR3 extends over 16 amino acids. Germline V gene lookup returns CDR1 DFQATT and CDR2 SNEGSKA (reference sequence). With V trimmed by 2 bases and J by 2 bases, 7 bases remained unmatched. CDR3 coding DNA: TGCAGTGCTAGATCCGAAAGCGGGGGGCCCTACAATGAGCAGTTCTTC. This encodes CSARSESGGPYNEQFF.

This clonotype was counted many times. The CDR3 DNA reads as TGTGCCAGCAGCCCTCTCGGATCTGGGGCCAACGTCCTGACTTTC. It is translated as CASSPLGSGANVLTF. This chain uses TRBV7-9 with TRBJ2-6; D uncertain. Germline lookup yields CDR1 SEHNR and CDR2 FQNEAQ (reference sequence). There are 15 residues in the CDR3. V lost 5 bases, J lost 1 base, and 9 bases lay in between.

This clonotype is deemed medium-sized. The gene calls are TRBV29-1 and TRBJ1-4; D remains ambiguous. The CDR3 sequence is 13 residues long. The ends were cut back, 7 bases at V and 0 bases at J, with 9 bases in the middle. The germline V gene encodes CDR1 SQVTM and CDR2 ANQGSEA. CDR3 region: CSALQPTNEKLFF. The CDR3 DNA follows: TGCAGCGCCTTACAGCCAACTAATGAAAAACTGTTTTTT.

This clonotype was seen repeatedly, ten times or more. V is TRBV12-3 or TRBV12-4 and J is TRBJ2-7; tentative D call: TRBD1 (5 bases). Trimming removed 3 bases at V and 2 bases at J, with 11 bases between. The CDR3 consists of 14 residues. The CDR3 bases are TGTGCCAGCAGTTTGGCAGGGTTCCCCTACGAGCAGTACTTC. This sequence encodes CASSLAGFPYEQYF.

This clonotype showed up many times. The CDR3 reads CASSYSFTVREQYF. CDR3 nucleotide sequence: TGTGCCAGCAGTTACTCGTTCACCGTTCGGGAGCAGTACTTC. J is TRBJ2-7 and V is TRBV6-5; D not resolved. CDR1 and CDR2 (germline): MNHEY, SVGAGI. V was shortened by 0 bases and J by 7 bases, with 13 bases between the two germline ends. The CDR3 spans 14 residues.